These 7 T cell receptor beta chains originate from one sample sequenced in a study of blood T cell dynamics during melanoma immunotherapy. The table came from immunoSEQ multiplex PCR; TCRdb's copy has only in-frame clones and leaves some out. Of thousands of clones listed, 80% to 85% are singletons. The time point is: week 3, after first cycle of checkpoint inhibitor. This sample comprised blood, obtained from a patient treated with checkpoint blockade. These receptor sequences come from a human donor with melanoma.

The V call is TRBV30, the J call TRBJ2-7, with 8 bases aligning to TRBD1. Germline loops: CDR1 GTSNPN, CDR2 SVGIG (reference sequence). This CDR3 spans 14 amino acids. The V and J ends lost 5 bases and 2 bases, in that order; junction bases with no gene match: 8. CDR3 sequence reads: CAWDRLQGAYEQYF. The CDR3 coding sequence is TGTGCCTGGGACCGGTTACAGGGGGCCTACGAGCAGTACTTC.

The chain uses TRBV27 and TRBJ1-2; tentative D call: TRBD1 (5 bases). Germline V CDR1 and CDR2: MNHEY, SMNVEV (reference sequence). This CDR3 is built from 13 residues. V dropped 3 bases and J dropped 2 bases, with 7 bases sitting between them. The CDR3 sequence: CASSFTGNYGYTF. In DNA form, the CDR3 reads TGTGCCAGCAGTTTCACAGGAAACTATGGCTACACCTTC.

The chain employs TRBV5-1 and TRBJ1-1, with D possibly TRBD1 on 5 matching bases. This CDR3 has 15 amino acids. Germline CDR1 and CDR2: SGHRS and YFSETQ. Trimming stripped 5 bases from V and 3 bases from J, with 17 bases between. The CDR3 loop is CASRIRPGGHTEAFF. In DNA form, the CDR3 reads TGCGCCAGCAGAATCCGCCCCGGGGGACACACTGAAGCTTTCTTT.

The CDR3 DNA reads TGTGCCAGCAGACAAACAGGGGGGTCCTACGAGCAGTACTTC. Its translation: CASRQTGGSYEQYF. The rearrangement links TRBV25-1 to TRBJ2-7; TRBD1 agrees at 8 bases. Per the germline V gene, CDR1 is MGHDK and CDR2 is SYGVNS. V was clipped by 6 bases and J by 1 base; unmatched bases: 5. This CDR3 is built from 14 residues.

The genes are TRBV27 and TRBJ2-7; TRBD2 aligns across 12 bases. CDR1 and CDR2 from the germline V gene are MNHEY and SMNVEV (reference sequence). J was trimmed by 3 bases and V by 10 bases; bases with no gene match: 4. This CDR3 spans 13 amino acids. The CDR3 DNA reads as TGTGCCACCGGACTAGCGGGGAACTACGAGCAGTACTTC. As protein: CATGLAGNYEQYF.

This chain links TRBV19 with TRBJ1-1; TRBD1 might be the D (5 bases). Germline CDR1 LNHDA, CDR2 SQIVND (reference sequence). The CDR3 has 18 amino acids. Trimming removed 8 bases at V and 0 bases at J, with 25 bases between. The CDR3 DNA follows: TGTGCCAGTCAATATGGGGGATTGGGACTTGGAATGAACACTGAAGCTTTCTTT. It translates to CASQYGGLGLGMNTEAFF.

This chain connects TRBV7-6 to TRBJ1-5; possible D gene TRBD1, 5 bases. The CDR3 totals 15 residues. Per the germline V gene, CDR1 is SGHVS and CDR2 is FNYEAQ. V was pared by 0 bases and J by 2 bases, with 8 bases between. CDR3 protein: CASSLAPGGNQPQHF. Written as DNA, the CDR3 is TGTGCCAGCAGCTTAGCCCCGGGGGGCAATCAGCCCCAGCATTTT. The variable domain in full, completed from reference TRBV7-6 and TRBJ1-5, reads GAGVSQSPRYKVTKRGQDVALRCDPISGHVSLYWYRQALGQGPEFLTYFNYEAQQDKSGLPNDRFSAERPEGSISTLTIQRTEQRDSAMYRCASSLAPGGNQPQHFGDGTRLSIL.